This passage covers 24 T cell receptor beta chains from one sample sequenced in a study of blood T cell repertoires in COVID-19. Profiled with immunoSEQ multiplex PCR; TCRdb holds only in-frame clones, not every one. The sample has a few hundred thousand clones, 70% to 90% seen once. Input material: PBMCs or T cells enriched from blood (not recorded which). The receptors come from a man aged 35 to 55 who had recovered from COVID-19.

This chain links TRBV5-1 with TRBJ2-3, with 9 bases fitting TRBD2. V gave up 2 bases and J gave up 0 bases; unmatched junction bases: 4. This CDR3 contains 16 residues. Looked up from germline, CDR1 is SGHRS and CDR2 is YFSETQ. The CDR3 loop is CASSFVTSGSTDTQYF. CDR3 DNA sequence: TGCGCCAGCAGCTTTGTGACTAGCGGTAGCACAGATACGCAGTATTTT.

V usage is TRBV5-4 and J usage is TRBJ1-5; D unresolved. From germline, CDR1 is SGHNT and CDR2 YYREEE (reference sequence). The germline V and J ends were trimmed by 0 bases and 6 bases, with 10 bases remaining between them. This CDR3 region has 14 residues. CDR3 residues: CASSLGGPGQPQHF. The CDR3 nucleotides read TGTGCCAGCAGCTTGGGAGGCCCCGGTCAGCCCCAGCATTTT.

The chain recombines TRBV23-1 with TRBJ1-1; TRBD1 aligns across 7 bases. TRBV23-1 is labeled an ORF, and its function is uncertain. Losses at the gene ends were 8 bases for V and 0 bases for J; bases not matched to a gene: 15. The CDR3 sequence is 17 residues long. Here the CDR3 DNA reads TGCGCCAGCCGCTGGTCGGGACAGCATCTTTTGAACACTGAAGCTTTCTTT. Protein sequence: CASRWSGQHLLNTEAFF.

The chain uses TRBV11-3 and TRBJ2-3; 9 bases map to TRBD2. Germline CDR1 and CDR2: SGHNT and YENEEA. The trim removed 1 base at V and 3 bases at J, leaving 5 bases unmatched. The CDR3 sequence is 16 residues long. CDR3 protein: CASSLGKREETDTQYF. The CDR3 bases are TGTGCCAGCAGCTTAGGGAAGCGGGAGGAAACAGATACGCAGTATTTT.

This clone was observed at least ten times. The CDR3 region has the DNA TGCGCCAGCAGCTTGGCGGGGACTAACTACAATGAGCAGTTCTTC. Translation: CASSLAGTNYNEQFF. The V and J genes are TRBV5-1 and TRBJ2-1; 7 positions match TRBD2. V lost 0 bases to trimming and J lost 3 bases; unmatched junction nucleotides: 3. CDR1 and CDR2 from the germline V gene are SGHRS and YFSETQ. This CDR3 is 15 amino acids long.

This chain links TRBV6-4 with TRBJ1-2; TRBD1 is a possible D gene (5 bases). Germline values: CDR1 MRHNA, CDR2 SNTAGT. This CDR3 is built from 14 residues. V was pared by 6 bases and J by 5 bases, with 16 bases between. The CDR3 DNA is TGTGCCAGCAGCGAGCCAGGGAGGCAATATGGCTACACCTTC. It is translated as CASSEPGRQYGYTF.

The genes are TRBV18 and TRBJ1-2; the D is unclear. Germline V gives CDR1 KGHSH, CDR2 LQKENI. V was cut by 3 bases and J by 3 bases, with 11 bases left in between. The CDR3 is 14 amino acids. The CDR3 reads CASSPTAEDYGYTF. The CDR3, as DNA: TGTGCCAGCTCACCGACCGCTGAGGACTATGGCTACACCTTC.

The chain recombines TRBV18 with TRBJ2-1, with D maybe TRBD1 (6 bases). The CDR3 runs to 16 residues. Germline V gene sequence: CDR1 KGHSH, CDR2 LQKENI. V lost 0 bases and J lost 4, with 13 bases in between. The DNA of the CDR3 is TGTGCCAGCTCACCACCGGGCAGGGGTTGGTACAATGAGCAGTTCTTC. Its protein product is CASSPPGRGWYNEQFF.

The table lists this clone with a count of one. V and J are TRBV20-1 and TRBJ2-5; maybe TRBD2 (6 bases). The ends were cut back, 3 bases at V and 1 base at J, with 12 bases in the middle. CDR1 and CDR2 (germline): DFQATT, SNEGSKA (reference sequence). The CDR3 covers 14 residues. The chain's CDR3 is CSASIQGLQETQYF. CDR3 DNA sequence: TGCAGTGCTAGTATCCAGGGACTCCAAGAGACCCAGTACTTC.

The rearrangement uses TRBV5-4 and TRBJ1-1, with TRBD1 matching over 8 bases. This CDR3 is 15 amino acids long. Germline V CDR1 and CDR2: SGHNT, YYREEE (reference sequence). Germline trimming cut 1 base from V and 2 bases from J; bases unmatched to any gene: 4. CDR3 in DNA: TGTGCCAGCAGCTTGCGGACAGGGCTAAACACTGAAGCTTTCTTT. Translation gives CASSLRTGLNTEAFF.

The table lists this clone with a few counts. This chain connects TRBV29-1 to TRBJ2-2, with 8 nucleotides matching TRBD1. J was trimmed by 5 bases and V by 1 base; bases with no gene match: 6. CDR3 size: 15 residues. Germline V gene sequence: CDR1 SQVTM, CDR2 ANQGSEA. CDR3 residues: CSVEAGQGRTGELFF. CDR3 DNA: TGCAGCGTTGAAGCCGGACAGGGAAGGACCGGGGAGCTGTTTTTT.

The chain is built from TRBV28 and TRBJ1-5; D remains ambiguous. Per the germline V gene, CDR1 is MDHEN and CDR2 is SYDVKM. The length of the CDR3 is 14 residues. Trimming left V 7 bases short and J 2 bases short, with 12 bases between. The CDR3 sequence: CASIEAMGNQPQHF. In DNA form, the CDR3 reads TGTGCCAGCATAGAGGCGATGGGCAATCAGCCCCAGCATTTT.

The chain combines TRBV9 with TRBJ1-2, with 9 positions matching TRBD1. Germline lookup yields CDR1 SGDLS and CDR2 YYNGEE. The CDR3 contains 14 residues. Germline trimming cut 4 bases from V and 3 bases from J; bases unmatched to any gene: 4. The CDR3 DNA reads as TGTGCCAGCAGCCAAGGGGACAGGGACTATGGCTACACCTTC. Translation gives CASSQGDRDYGYTF.

The chain is built from TRBV3-1 (or the pseudogene TRBV3-2) and TRBJ1-2; possible D gene TRBD1, 6 bases. Germline V gene sequence: CDR1 LGHDT, CDR2 YNNKEL (reference sequence). The V end lost 3 bases, the J end lost 8 bases, and 13 bases lay between the germline ends. This CDR3 contains 13 residues. The chain's CDR3 is CASSQGADRGYTF. CDR3 DNA: TGTGCCAGCAGCCAGGGGGCGGATCGAGGCTACACCTTC.

V usage is TRBV4-3 and J usage is TRBJ1-2, with a possible D match to TRBD1 (6 bases). The CDR3 extends over 15 amino acids. In germline, CDR1 is LGHNA, CDR2 YSLEER. Trimming removed 0 bases at V and 4 bases at J, with 12 bases between. CDR3 bases: TGCGCCAGCAGCCAAGAACCAGGGGCTCCCTATGGCTACACCTTC. Translated, it gives CASSQEPGAPYGYTF.

The rearrangement joins TRBV11-2 to TRBJ1-2, with D possibly matching TRBD1 (5 bases). The CDR3 has 14 amino acids. Germline loops: CDR1 SGHAT, CDR2 FQNNGV. V gave up 5 bases and J gave up 8 bases, with 18 bases separating them. The CDR3 nucleotides read TGTGCCAGCAGCCCGGACGGGACTTTTCGGGGCTACACCTTC. This codes for CASSPDGTFRGYTF.

This clone was observed a single time. This chain connects TRBV27 to TRBJ2-7; maybe TRBD2 (6 bases). V dropped 8 bases and J dropped 0 bases, with 8 bases sitting between them. The CDR3 is 12 amino acids. The germline gives CDR1 MNHEY, CDR2 SMNVEV (reference sequence). The CDR3 coding sequence is TGTGCCAGCGCGGGGAGCTCCTACGAGCAGTACTTC. Translated: CASAGSSYEQYF.

The CDR3 region is CASSAGQGGLNEKLFF. The CDR3 coding sequence is TGTGCCAGCAGCGCTGGACAGGGGGGTCTTAATGAAAAACTGTTTTTT. V and J are TRBV9 and TRBJ1-4; 10 positions match TRBD1. V was clipped by 3 bases and J by 4 bases; unmatched bases: 6. The CDR3 is 16 amino acids. CDR1 is SGDLS, CDR2 YYNGEE, per germline.

V usage is TRBV29-1 and J usage is TRBJ1-1; D remains ambiguous. With 7 bases removed from V and 0 bases from J, the gap between germline ends came to 15 bases. Germline lookup yields CDR1 SQVTM and CDR2 ANQGSEA. The CDR3 spans 14 residues. CDR3 in DNA: TGCAGCGCAGCCAACGCCGTTATGAACACTGAAGCTTTCTTT. Translation gives CSAANAVMNTEAFF.

This clone has more than one count but fewer than ten. The chain links TRBV3-1 (or the pseudogene TRBV3-2) to TRBJ1-2; no firm D call. The germline V and J ends were trimmed by 4 bases and 7 bases, with 13 bases remaining between them. The CDR3 runs 13 residues. Germline CDR1 reads LGHDT; CDR2 reads YNNKEL (reference sequence). CDR3 DNA: TGTGCCAGCAGCCGCGGCTTCGACGCTGGCTACACCTTC. Amino acids: CASSRGFDAGYTF.

Concerning this clone: Other nucleotide sequences in the sample specify the same CDR3. The gene calls are TRBV28 and TRBJ1-1; TRBD1 matches at 8 bases. With V trimmed by 3 bases and J by 3 bases, 0 bases remained unmatched. The CDR3 spans 13 residues. Germline V gives CDR1 MDHEN, CDR2 SYDVKM. The CDR3 region is CASSLDRDTEAFF. The DNA for the CDR3 is TGTGCCAGCAGTTTGGACAGGGACACTGAAGCTTTCTTT.

The chain employs TRBV7-3 and TRBJ1-2, with D perhaps matching TRBD1 (5 bases). Per germline, CDR1 SGHTA and CDR2 FQGTGA. The germline V and J ends were trimmed by 2 bases and 3 bases, with 7 bases remaining between them. The CDR3 has 13 residues. CDR3 sequence: CASSLARDYGYTF. The CDR3 DNA sequence: TGTGCCAGCAGCTTAGCCAGGGACTATGGCTACACCTTC.

The chain employs TRBV12-3 or TRBV12-4 and TRBJ2-7, with D hard to call. The germline V and J ends were trimmed by 4 bases and 3 bases, with 4 bases remaining between them. The CDR3 loop spans 11 amino acids. Written as DNA, the CDR3 is TGTGCCAGCAGTTCCAACTACGAGCAGTACTTC. This encodes CASSSNYEQYF.

This clone turned up a few times. This chain uses TRBV5-1 with TRBJ2-7; a weak D match, TRBD2 (5 bases). The CDR3 length is 12 residues. V dropped 7 bases and J dropped 6 bases, with 14 bases sitting between them. Germline V gene data show CDR1 as SGHRS and CDR2 as YFSETQ. CDR3 bases: TGCGCCAGCCATAGGGAGTCTGGCGAGCAGTACTTC. Amino acid sequence: CASHRESGEQYF. Together with reference TRBV5-1 and TRBJ2-7, the CDR3 gives the full variable domain: KAGVTQTPRYLIKTRGQQVTLSCSPISGHRSVSWYQQTPGQGLQFLFEYFSETQRNKGNFPGRFSGRQFSNSRSEMNVSTLELGDSALYLCASHRESGEQYFGPGTRLTVT.